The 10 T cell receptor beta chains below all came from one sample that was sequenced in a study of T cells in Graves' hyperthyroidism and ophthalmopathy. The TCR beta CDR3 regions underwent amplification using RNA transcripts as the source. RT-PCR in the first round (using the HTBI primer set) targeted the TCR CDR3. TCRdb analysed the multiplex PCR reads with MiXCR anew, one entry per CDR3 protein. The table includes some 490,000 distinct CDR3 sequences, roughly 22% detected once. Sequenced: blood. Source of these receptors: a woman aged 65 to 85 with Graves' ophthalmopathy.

This CDR3 reads CASSETGSGLSSTDTQYF. The DNA of the CDR3 is TGTGCCAGCAGTGAAACGGGGTCAGGCCTATCTAGCACAGATACGCAGTATTTT. The V call is TRBV2, the J call TRBJ2-3, with D tentatively TRBD2 (5 bases). The CDR3 loop spans 18 amino acids. CDR1 SNHLY and CDR2 FYNNEI come from the germline V gene. V was shortened by 2 bases and J by 0 bases, with 18 bases between the two germline ends.

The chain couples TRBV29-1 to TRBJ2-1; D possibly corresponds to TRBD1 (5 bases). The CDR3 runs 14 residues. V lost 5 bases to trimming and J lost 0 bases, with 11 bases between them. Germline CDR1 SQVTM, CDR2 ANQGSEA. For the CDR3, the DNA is TGCAGCGTTACCCGACAGTCCTCCTACAATGAGCAGTTCTTC. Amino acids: CSVTRQSSYNEQFF.

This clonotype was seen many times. For the CDR3, the DNA is TGTGCCAGCAGTTACGGGGGGAGTCGCAATCAGCCCCAGCATTTT. Its translation: CASSYGGSRNQPQHF. This chain connects TRBV6-2 or TRBV6-3 to TRBJ1-5; a possible D gene is TRBD1 (5 bases). Between the trimmed V and J ends, which lost 2 bases and 2 bases, there was a span of 10 bases. Germline values: CDR1 MNHEY, CDR2 SVGEGT. The CDR3 is 15 residues long.

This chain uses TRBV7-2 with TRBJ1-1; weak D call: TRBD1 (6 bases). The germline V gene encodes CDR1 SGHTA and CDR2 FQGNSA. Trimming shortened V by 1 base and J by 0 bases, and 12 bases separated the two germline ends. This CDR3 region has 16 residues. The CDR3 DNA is TGTGCCAGCAGCTTAGTTGGGGGGCCTATGAACACTGAAGCTTTCTTT. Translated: CASSLVGGPMNTEAFF.

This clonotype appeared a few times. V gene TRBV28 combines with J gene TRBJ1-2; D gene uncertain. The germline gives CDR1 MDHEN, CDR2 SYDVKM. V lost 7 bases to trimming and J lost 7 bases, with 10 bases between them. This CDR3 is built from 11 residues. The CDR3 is CASMDGIGYTF. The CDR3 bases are TGTGCCAGCATGGACGGAATTGGCTACACCTTC.

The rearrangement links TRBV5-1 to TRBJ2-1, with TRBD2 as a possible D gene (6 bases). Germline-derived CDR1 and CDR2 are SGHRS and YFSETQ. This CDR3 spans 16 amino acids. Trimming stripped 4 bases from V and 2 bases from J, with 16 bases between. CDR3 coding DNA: TGCGCCAGCAGCCCCGGTCACGGGAGAACCTACAATGAGCAGTTCTTC. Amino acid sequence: CASSPGHGRTYNEQFF.

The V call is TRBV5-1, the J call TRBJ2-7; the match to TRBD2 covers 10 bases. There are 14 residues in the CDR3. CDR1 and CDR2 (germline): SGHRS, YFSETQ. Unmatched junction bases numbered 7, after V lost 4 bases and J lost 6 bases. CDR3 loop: CASSLVAGGFEQYF. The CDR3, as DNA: TGCGCCAGCAGCCTTGTAGCGGGAGGCTTCGAGCAGTACTTC.

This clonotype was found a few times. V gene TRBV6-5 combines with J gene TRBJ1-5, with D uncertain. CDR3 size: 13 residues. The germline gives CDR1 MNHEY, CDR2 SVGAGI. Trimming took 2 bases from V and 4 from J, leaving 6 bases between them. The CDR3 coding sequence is TGTGCCAGCAGTTACATTGGGAATCAGCCCCAGCATTTT. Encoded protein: CASSYIGNQPQHF.

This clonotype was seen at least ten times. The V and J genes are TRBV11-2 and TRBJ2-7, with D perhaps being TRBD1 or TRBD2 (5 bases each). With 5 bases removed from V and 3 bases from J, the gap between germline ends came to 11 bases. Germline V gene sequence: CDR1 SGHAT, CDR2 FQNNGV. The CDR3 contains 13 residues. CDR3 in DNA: TGTGCCAGCAGCCAGGGACGGCGCTACGAGCAGTACTTC. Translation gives CASSQGRRYEQYF.

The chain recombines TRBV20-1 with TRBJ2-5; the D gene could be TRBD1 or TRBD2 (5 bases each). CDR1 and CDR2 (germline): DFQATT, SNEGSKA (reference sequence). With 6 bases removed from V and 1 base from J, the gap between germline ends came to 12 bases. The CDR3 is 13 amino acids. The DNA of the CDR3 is TGCAGTGCAACTAGGGGAACCCAAGAGACCCAGTACTTC. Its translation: CSATRGTQETQYF.